Sequencing of this TCR beta chain was carried out in a study of T cell changes during pregnancy in multiple sclerosis. Clones were read by immunoSEQ multiplex PCR, and TCRdb kept only the in-frame ones, dropping some. The data contain about 45,000 clones, roughly 90% of them singletons. V dropped 7 bases and J dropped 6; count of bases not matched to a gene: 19. The length of the CDR3 is 18 residues. The germline V gene has CDR1 MNHEY and CDR2 SMNVEV (reference sequence). This rearrangement joins TRBV27 to TRBJ2-2; 8 bases align to TRBD2. The sample here was CD8+ T cells from peripheral blood mononuclear cells, taken in the second trimester of pregnancy. This TCR derives from a female donor with multiple sclerosis, enrolled in a pregnancy study. DNA of the CDR3: TGTGCCAGCACCCCGGGGGGGCTAAGACCCGCGAGTGCCGGGGAGCTGTTTTTT. Its translation: CASTPGGLRPASAGELFF.